One sample yielded the 2 T cell receptor beta chains listed below, sequenced in a study of radiotherapy plus CTLA-4 blockade in lung cancer (dated by TCRdb to 2017 to 2018). Library preparation was by the immunoSEQ multiplex PCR assay. TCRdb took over this immuneACCESS table, retaining in-frame rearrangements with V and J assigned. Such tables are incomplete; in checked studies, under half of the missing clones stem from an unresolved V gene, and the remainder is unexplained. This sample comprises about 81,000 clones, 72% of them detected only once. The biggest ten clones account for more than 13% of the sample. Sequences were derived from peripheral blood, sampled from a patient treated with radiotherapy plus ipilimumab. The receptors were sampled from a human donor with non-small cell lung cancer that progressed on radiotherapy plus ipilimumab.

V and J are TRBV7-9 and TRBJ1-1, with unresolved D. CDR3 length equals 15 residues. V was clipped by 1 base and J by 3 bases, with 12 bases between them. Germline values: CDR1 SEHNR, CDR2 FQNEAQ (reference sequence). As DNA, the CDR3 is TGTGCCAGCAGCTTAGGTCCCGCCGGTCACACTGAAGCTTTCTTT. This encodes CASSLGPAGHTEAFF.

In this sample, this clone turned up once. This chain joins TRBV5-4 and TRBJ2-1, with TRBD2 matching over 14 bases. The CDR3 is 16 residues long. The germline gives CDR1 SGHNT, CDR2 YYREEE (reference sequence). V lost 5 bases to trimming and J lost 8 bases; unmatched junction nucleotides: 9. The CDR3 loop reads CASSFRLAGGLDEQFF. CDR3 bases: TGTGCCAGCAGTTTCCGACTAGCGGGGGGGTTAGATGAGCAGTTCTTC.